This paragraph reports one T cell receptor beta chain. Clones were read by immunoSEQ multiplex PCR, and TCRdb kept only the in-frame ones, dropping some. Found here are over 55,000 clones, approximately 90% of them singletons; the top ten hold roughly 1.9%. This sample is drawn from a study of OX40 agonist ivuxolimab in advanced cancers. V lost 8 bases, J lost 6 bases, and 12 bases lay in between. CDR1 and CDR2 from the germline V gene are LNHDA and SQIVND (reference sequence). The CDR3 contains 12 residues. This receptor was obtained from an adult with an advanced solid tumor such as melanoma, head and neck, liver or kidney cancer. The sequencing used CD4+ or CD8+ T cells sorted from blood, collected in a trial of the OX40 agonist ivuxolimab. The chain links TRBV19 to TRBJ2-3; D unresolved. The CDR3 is CASEDVPDTQYF. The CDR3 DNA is TGTGCCAGTGAGGACGTACCGGATACGCAGTATTTT.